This T cell receptor (beta chain) is drawn from a study of response to subunit inactivated influenza vaccine. Study conclusions and caveats: Researchers suggested that each seasonal influenza vaccination recruits few new T cells.

J gave up 2 bases and V 8 bases, and 6 bases lay outside the gene matches. CDR3 length: 13 residues. Per the germline V gene, CDR1 is SGHRS and CDR2 is YFSETQ. TCRdb re-analysed the RT-PCR reads in MiXCR, keeping a single row per CDR3 protein. The sample consists of more than 200,000 distinct CDR3 sequences, 12% of them appearing once. For this clonotype: Antigen specificity is unknown.

The sequence was obtained from a man between 50 and 59 years old who received an inactivated influenza vaccine. V usage is TRBV5-1 and J usage is TRBJ1-1, with 7 nucleotides matching TRBD1. The specimen was non-naive T cells sorted from PBMCs, collected around two weeks before vaccination. The CDR3 reads CASQTGTNTEAFF. CDR3 coding DNA: TGCGCCAGTCAGACAGGGACCAACACTGAAGCTTTCTTT.